The rows below give T cell receptor beta chains drawn from one sample of a study of T cells expressing NK-cell markers. TCRdb re-called the 5' RACE reads and catalogs CDR3 proteins one per entry, DNA excluded. Its listing shows approximately 460,000 distinct CDR3 sequences. Sequenced material: blood T cells: a sorted CD56 or NKG2C T cell subset, CD4+ or CD8+ T cells, or bulk PBMC T cells (not recorded which). All receptors derive from a woman between 18 and 70 years old in good health. Both conserved end residues are part of each CDR3.

TRBJ2-3,TRBV20-1,CSASWGPSTDTQYF
TRBJ2-7,TRBV5-1,CASIDGVGEQYF
TRBJ2-1,TRBV7-3,CASSRKTGTSSYNEQFF
TRBJ2-1,TRBV5-1,CASSLASEQFF
TRBJ2-3,TRBV9,CASSVDSGAATDTQYF
TRBJ2-3,TRBV7-8,CASSSPPGLAVDTQYF
TRBJ2-7,TRBV6-2/TRBV6-3,CASSPPGNEQYF
TRBJ1-6,TRBV7-3,CASSLHVSFDSPLHF
TRBJ2-1,TRBV4-3,CASSQEVGLGVYNEQFF
TRBJ1-1,TRBV10-3,CAITDKGTDTEAFF
TRBJ1-1,TRBV6-2/TRBV6-3,CASRLNRVAFF
TRBJ1-2,TRBV20-1,CSARDPGARGYGYTF
TRBJ1-1,TRBV18,CASSPPGNTEAFF
TRBJ2-5,TRBV23-1,CASSHLLGTYGETQYF
TRBJ2-1,TRBV4-3,CASSRGGQISYNEQFF
TRBJ2-3,TRBV20-1,CSASPLGGTDTQYF
TRBJ2-3,TRBV7-2,CASSPQEEGTQYF
TRBJ2-7,TRBV5-1,CASSWKGAQGNEQYF